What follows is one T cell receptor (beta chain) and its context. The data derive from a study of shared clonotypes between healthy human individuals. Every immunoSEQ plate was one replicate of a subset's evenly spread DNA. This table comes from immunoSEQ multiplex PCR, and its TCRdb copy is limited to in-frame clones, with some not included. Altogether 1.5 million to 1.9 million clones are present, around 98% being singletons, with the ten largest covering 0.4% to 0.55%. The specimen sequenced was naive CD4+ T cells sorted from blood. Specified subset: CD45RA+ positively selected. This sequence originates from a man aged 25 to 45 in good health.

CDR3 DNA sequence: TGTGCCAGCAGCACAGCGACCGGGACAGGTCGTTTCTATGGCTACACCTTC. The encoded protein is CASSTATGTGRFYGYTF. The V and J genes are TRBV7-8 and TRBJ1-2, with 8 positions matching TRBD1. The ends lost 5 bases at V and 4 bases at J; junction bases unmatched: 15. Germline CDR1 and CDR2: SGHVS and FQNEAQ. The CDR3 extends over 17 amino acids.